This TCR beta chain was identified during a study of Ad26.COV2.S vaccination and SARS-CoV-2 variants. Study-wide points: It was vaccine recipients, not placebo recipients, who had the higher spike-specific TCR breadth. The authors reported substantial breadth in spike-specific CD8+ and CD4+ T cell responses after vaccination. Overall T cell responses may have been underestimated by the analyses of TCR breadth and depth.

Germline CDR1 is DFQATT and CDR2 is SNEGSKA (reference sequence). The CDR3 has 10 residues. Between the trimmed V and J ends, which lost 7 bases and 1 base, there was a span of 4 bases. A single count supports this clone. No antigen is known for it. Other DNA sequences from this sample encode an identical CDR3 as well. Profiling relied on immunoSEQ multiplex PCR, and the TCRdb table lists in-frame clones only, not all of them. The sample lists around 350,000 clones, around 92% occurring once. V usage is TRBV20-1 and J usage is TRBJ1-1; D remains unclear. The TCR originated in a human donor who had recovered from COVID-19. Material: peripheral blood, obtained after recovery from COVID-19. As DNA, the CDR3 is TGCAGTGTTCGGAACACTGAAGCTTTCTTT. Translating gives CSVRNTEAFF.